The following is a TCR beta chain sequence with its context. Healthy bone marrow donors made up the cohort. The record originates from a study of cytomegalovirus exposure and HLA in healthy donors. V shed 1 base and J shed 3 bases, with 16 bases lying between them. This CDR3 is built from 17 residues. Germline V gene sequence: CDR1 MGHRA, CDR2 YSYEKL. The PCR was carried out with 60 Vbeta primers and 13 Jbeta primers. Using immunoSEQ multiplex PCR, the repertoire was profiled, and TCRdb retains in-frame clones only, with some absent. This sample has about 200,000 clones, with 80% to 90% found just once.

V is TRBV4-1 and J is TRBJ2-1, with unresolved D. Sequencing input: PBMCs. The sequence was obtained from a woman in her twenties or thirties in good health and CMV-seronegative. The CDR3 loop is CASSQVVVGLGYNEQFF. The DNA of the CDR3 is TGCGCCAGCAGCCAAGTAGTCGTCGGCCTAGGCTACAATGAGCAGTTCTTC.